The 31 T cell receptor beta chains in this list originate from one sample, sequenced in a study of cytomegalovirus exposure and HLA in healthy donors. It was with 60 Vbeta and 13 Jbeta primers that the PCR ran. The method was immunoSEQ multiplex PCR; TCRdb's version includes in-frame clones alone and lacks a portion of them. This table has about 160,000 clones, roughly 70% appearing once. Material: PBMCs. Source of these receptors: a man in his forties in good health and CMV-seropositive.

The rearrangement uses TRBV5-1 and TRBJ2-2, with D maybe TRBD1 (6 bases). This CDR3 region has 15 residues. Germline-derived CDR1 and CDR2 are SGHRS and YFSETQ. Trimming shortened V by 6 bases and J by 2 bases, and 14 bases separated the two germline ends. DNA of the CDR3: TGCGCCAGCACCCTTACAGGGCCAAACACCGGGGAGCTGTTTTTT. Protein sequence: CASTLTGPNTGELFF.

This clone was detected only once. The chain couples TRBV6-5 to TRBJ1-4; 7 bases fit TRBD1. Germline lookup yields CDR1 MNHEY and CDR2 SVGAGI. The V and J ends lost 5 bases and 5 bases, in that order; junction bases with no gene match: 5. The CDR3 spans 14 residues. The CDR3 DNA reads as TGTGCCAGCAGTCGGGACAGACAAAATGAAAAACTGTTTTTT. Its translation: CASSRDRQNEKLFF.

This clone was detected once. This sequence joins TRBV27 and TRBJ2-5; 14 nucleotides agree with TRBD2. J was trimmed by 7 bases and V by 5 bases; bases with no gene match: 9. Germline V gene sequence: CDR1 MNHEY, CDR2 SMNVEV (reference sequence). This CDR3 is 16 amino acids long. The CDR3 DNA reads as TGTGCCAGCAGTCCCCGACTAGCGGGGGGGCGGGGGACCCAGTACTTC. It translates to CASSPRLAGGRGTQYF.

This chain links TRBV18 with TRBJ1-1; weak D call: TRBD1 (6 bases). Germline V gives CDR1 KGHSH, CDR2 LQKENI. This CDR3 spans 16 amino acids. Trimming stripped 6 bases from V and 2 bases from J, with 19 bases between. The DNA of the CDR3 is TGTGCCAGCTCCCTCTTTGGGTCAGGGGTTAACACTGAAGCTTTCTTT. This codes for CASSLFGSGVNTEAFF. The full variable domain, its missing parts supplied by reference TRBV18 and TRBJ1-1, is NAGVMQNPRHLVRRRGQEARLRCSPMKGHSHVYWYRQLPEEGLKFMVYLQKENIIDESGMPKERFSAEFPKEGPSILRIQQVVRGDSAAYFCASSLFGSGVNTEAFFGQGTRLTVV.

The V call is TRBV4-1, the J call TRBJ2-5; the D is unclear. Trimming pared 4 bases from V and 3 bases from J, leaving 15 bases between. The CDR3 totals 15 residues. CDR1 MGHRA and CDR2 YSYEKL come from the germline V gene. Here the CDR3 reads CASSPSQPAKETQYF. The CDR3 region has the DNA TGCGCCAGCAGCCCGTCCCAACCAGCGAAAGAGACCCAGTACTTC.

V gene TRBV29-1 combines with J gene TRBJ1-2; 7 bases agree with TRBD1. Germline trimming cut 5 bases from V and 5 bases from J; bases unmatched to any gene: 8. Germline loops: CDR1 SQVTM, CDR2 ANQGSEA. There are 13 residues in the CDR3. The CDR3 loop reads CSVRQGTGYGYTF. As DNA, the CDR3 is TGCAGCGTTAGACAGGGAACTGGATATGGCTACACCTTC.

The chain recombines TRBV10-3 with TRBJ2-5, with 9 bases lining up with TRBD2. There are 14 residues in the CDR3. V lost 3 bases and J lost 5; bases outside the gene matches: 4. CDR1 ENHRY and CDR2 SYGVKD come from the germline V gene. This chain's CDR3 is CAISDGGGAETQYF. The CDR3 region has the DNA TGTGCCATCAGTGATGGCGGGGGGGCGGAGACCCAGTACTTC.

This clone has just a few counts. V usage is TRBV5-8 and J usage is TRBJ2-2; TRBD2 aligns across 9 bases. Germline V gene sequence: CDR1 SGHTS, CDR2 YDEGEE. This CDR3 is 17 amino acids long. V shed 0 bases, J shed 4 bases, and the junction held 7 bases outside the gene matches. The chain's CDR3 is CASSLGPSGVFTGELFF. The DNA for the CDR3 is TGTGCCAGCAGCTTGGGGCCTAGCGGGGTCTTCACCGGGGAGCTGTTTTTT.

This clone has only a few counts. The V and J genes are TRBV28 and TRBJ1-1; D is possibly TRBD1 (5 bases). The CDR3 runs to 14 residues. The V and J ends lost 2 bases and 2 bases respectively, with 9 bases between them. Germline CDR1 and CDR2: MDHEN and SYDVKM. CDR3 sequence (DNA): TGTGCCAGCAGTTTACCGGGGACTAACACTGAAGCTTTCTTT. Its translation is CASSLPGTNTEAFF.

The chain uses TRBV29-1 and TRBJ2-5; no clear D gene. Germline V lookup: CDR1 SQVTM, CDR2 ANQGSEA. V lost 5 bases to trimming and J lost 2 bases, with 12 bases between them. There are 13 residues in the CDR3. CDR3 coding DNA: TGCAGCGTTTCCGTTCTTGTACAAGAGACCCAGTACTTC. This encodes CSVSVLVQETQYF.

V is TRBV6-5 and J is TRBJ2-7, with unresolved D. V was cut by 7 bases and J by 6 bases, with 16 bases left in between. This CDR3 comprises 13 residues. Looked up from germline, CDR1 is MNHEY and CDR2 is SVGAGI. The CDR3 DNA is TGTGCCAGCACTCGGGTTACAATGGGCGAGCAGTACTTC. It yields the protein CASTRVTMGEQYF.

This clone was seen a handful of times. This chain connects TRBV5-4 to TRBJ1-2; 9 bases fit TRBD1. V trimming: 4 bases; J trimming: 0 bases; junction bases outside the gene matches: 13. Germline V gene lookup returns CDR1 SGHNT and CDR2 YYREEE (reference sequence). This CDR3 has 18 residues. CDR3 coding DNA: TGTGCCAGCAGCGTCGACCGGGACAGGGCTATAGCTAACTATGGCTACACCTTC. This sequence encodes CASSVDRDRAIANYGYTF.

V is TRBV5-6 and J is TRBJ2-5; no clear D. Trimming removed 3 bases at V and 3 bases at J, with 12 bases between. Germline CDR1 reads SGHDT; CDR2 reads YYEEEE. This CDR3 is built from 14 residues. The CDR3 loop is CASSSITVEETQYF. CDR3 in DNA: TGTGCCAGCAGCTCAATTACAGTGGAAGAGACCCAGTACTTC.

V and J are TRBV19 and TRBJ2-3; TRBD2 agrees at 11 bases. CDR3 length: 17 amino acids. The germline V gene has CDR1 LNHDA and CDR2 SQIVND (reference sequence). V gave up 7 bases and J gave up 4 bases; unmatched junction bases: 13. The CDR3 sequence is CASTPSGPSGGPDTQYF. CDR3 nucleotides: TGTGCCAGTACCCCTTCGGGCCCTAGCGGGGGGCCAGATACGCAGTATTTT.

This clone was seen once. The V gene is TRBV5-1, the J gene TRBJ2-5; 9 nucleotides match TRBD1. The germline V gene encodes CDR1 SGHRS and CDR2 YFSETQ. The V and J ends lost 4 bases and 5 bases, in that order; junction bases with no gene match: 3. This CDR3 spans 13 amino acids. CDR3 loop: CASSQTGGETQYF. The CDR3 DNA follows: TGCGCCAGCAGCCAGACAGGGGGTGAGACCCAGTACTTC.

A word on this clone: One junction end does not reproduce the germline sequence, and a read error may be involved. The chain recombines TRBV15 with TRBJ2-7, with D uncertain. From germline, CDR1 is LNHNV and CDR2 YYDKDF (reference sequence). The CDR3 runs to 14 residues. CDR3 sequence (DNA): TGTGCCCCCAGATCAGGCACCCGTACCTACGAGCAGTACTTC. It is translated as CAPRSGTRTYEQYF. Based on the CDR3 plus reference TRBV15 and TRBJ2-7, the full variable domain is DAMVIQNPRYQVTQFGKPVTLSCSQTLNHNVMYWYQQKSSQAPKLLFHYYDKDFNNEADTPDNFQSRRPNTSFCFLDIRSPGLGDTAMYLCAPRSGTRTYEQYFGPGTRLTVT.

This clone was observed a single time. This chain links TRBV7-2 with TRBJ2-7; possible D gene TRBD1, 5 bases. With 5 bases removed from V and 3 bases from J, the gap between germline ends came to 20 bases. CDR3 length: 16 residues. The V gene's germline CDR1 is SGHTA and CDR2 FQGNSA. The CDR3 region is CASSVRGRLAVYEQYF. The CDR3, as DNA: TGTGCCAGCAGCGTTAGGGGTCGTCTCGCAGTCTACGAGCAGTACTTC.

The chain employs TRBV6-1 and TRBJ1-2; maybe TRBD1 (6 bases). Germline V lookup: CDR1 MNHNS, CDR2 SASEGT. Trimming removed 6 bases at V and 7 bases at J, with 15 bases between. This CDR3 spans 13 amino acids. CDR3 region: CASRGDNDPGYTF. In DNA, the CDR3 is TGTGCCAGCAGGGGGGACAATGACCCTGGCTACACCTTC.

The chain recombines TRBV5-3 with TRBJ1-3, with D tentatively TRBD1 (5 bases). TRBV5-3 is filed as an ORF, its function uncertain. The V and J ends lost 0 bases and 0 bases respectively, with 13 bases between them. The CDR3 loop spans 17 amino acids. CDR3 loop: CARSLVPGRLSGNTIYF. For the CDR3, the DNA is TGTGCCAGAAGCTTGGTTCCAGGGCGGCTCTCTGGAAACACCATATATTTT.

V usage is TRBV4-3 and J usage is TRBJ2-7; 7 bases are a match to TRBD1. The CDR3 extends over 15 amino acids. J lost 3 bases, V lost 3 bases, and 8 bases had no gene match. The germline V gene has CDR1 LGHNA and CDR2 YSLEER. CDR3 loop: CASSHLQGPRYEQYF. The CDR3 DNA reads TGCGCCAGCAGCCACTTACAGGGGCCCCGCTACGAGCAGTACTTC.

The J gene is TRBJ1-4, the V gene TRBV6-1; D not certain. The CDR3 spans 13 residues. The V gene's germline CDR1 is MNHNS and CDR2 SASEGT. V was shortened by 3 bases and J by 5 bases, with 7 bases between the two germline ends. CDR3 sequence: CASSEAVNEKLFF. The CDR3 bases are TGTGCCAGCAGTGAGGCAGTCAATGAAAAACTGTTTTTT.

This clone was seen only a few times. The chain is built from TRBV2 and TRBJ2-1; weak D call: TRBD1 (6 bases). Trimming shortened V by 4 bases and J by 6 bases, and 10 bases separated the two germline ends. The CDR3 totals 13 residues. Germline V gives CDR1 SNHLY, CDR2 FYNNEI. The CDR3 region is CASSVTGSNEQFF. The DNA of the CDR3 is TGTGCCAGCAGTGTCACAGGGAGCAATGAGCAGTTCTTC.

The chain uses TRBV5-1 and TRBJ2-7, with D maybe TRBD2 (6 bases). Germline CDR1 is SGHRS and CDR2 is YFSETQ. V was shortened by 0 bases and J by 5 bases, with 12 bases between the two germline ends. The CDR3 runs 14 residues. DNA for the CDR3: TGCGCCAGCAGCTTGGGCCGGGGGACCCACGAGCAGTACTTC. Encoded protein: CASSLGRGTHEQYF. The full variable domain, rest sourced from reference TRBV5-1 and TRBJ2-7, is KAGVTQTPRYLIKTRGQQVTLSCSPISGHRSVSWYQQTPGQGLQFLFEYFSETQRNKGNFPGRFSGRQFSNSRSEMNVSTLELGDSALYLCASSLGRGTHEQYFGPGTRLTVT.

The chain couples TRBV19 to TRBJ1-1, with 8 bases lining up with TRBD1. V lost 5 bases to trimming and J lost 4 bases; unmatched junction nucleotides: 6. Germline CDR1 and CDR2: LNHDA and SQIVND (reference sequence). The CDR3 spans 14 residues. CDR3 amino acids: CASSYRGGVTEAFF. CDR3 nucleotides: TGTGCCAGTAGTTACAGGGGGGGGGTCACTGAAGCTTTCTTT. Together with reference TRBV19 and TRBJ1-1, the CDR3 gives the full variable domain: DGGITQSPKYLFRKEGQNVTLSCEQNLNHDAMYWYRQDPGQGLRLIYYSQIVNDFQKGDIAEGYSVSREKKESFPLTVTSAQKNPTAFYLCASSYRGGVTEAFFGQGTRLTVV.

V and J are TRBV5-5 and TRBJ1-3; no clear D. There are 16 residues in the CDR3. Trimming removed 1 base at V and 4 bases at J, with 15 bases between. Germline V lookup: CDR1 SGHKS, CDR2 YYEKEE (reference sequence). The CDR3 sequence is CASSLLSANSGNTIYF. DNA for the CDR3: TGTGCCAGCAGCTTGTTGAGCGCGAACTCCGGAAACACCATATATTTT.

The chain recombines TRBV13 with TRBJ1-1, with 7 nucleotides matching TRBD1. Germline-derived CDR1 and CDR2 are PRHDT and FYEKMQ (reference sequence). CDR3 length equals 14 residues. The V segment lost 5 bases and the J segment 5 bases; nucleotides outside the gene matches: 8. The CDR3 coding sequence is TGTGCCAGCAGCGCCGAGACAGGGAGGACTGAAGCTTTCTTT. Its protein product is CASSAETGRTEAFF.

The rearrangement joins TRBV2 to TRBJ2-7; D gene unclear. The CDR3 is 12 amino acids. CDR1 is SNHLY and CDR2 is FYNNEI in the germline V gene. The V end lost 3 bases, the J end lost 6 bases, and 9 bases lay between the germline ends. Written as DNA, the CDR3 is TGTGCCAGCAGTGAGCCAGATGTCGAGCAGTACTTC. Translation: CASSEPDVEQYF. Full variable domain (missing parts from reference TRBV2 and TRBJ2-7): EPEVTQTPSHQVTQMGQEVILRCVPISNHLYFYWYRQILGQKVEFLVSFYNNEISEKSEIFDDQFSVERPDGSNFTLKIRSTKLEDSAMYFCASSEPDVEQYFGPGTRLTVT.

This chain uses TRBV19 with TRBJ1-4; no clear D. Trimming stripped 2 bases from V and 0 bases from J, with 10 bases between. This CDR3 contains 16 residues. The germline V gene has CDR1 LNHDA and CDR2 SQIVND (reference sequence). CDR3: CASSILARSTNEKLFF. CDR3 sequence (DNA): TGTGCCAGTAGTATATTAGCACGGTCAACTAATGAAAAACTGTTTTTT. Full variable domain (remainder filled in from reference TRBV19 and TRBJ1-4): DGGITQSPKYLFRKEGQNVTLSCEQNLNHDAMYWYRQDPGQGLRLIYYSQIVNDFQKGDIAEGYSVSREKKESFPLTVTSAQKNPTAFYLCASSILARSTNEKLFFGSGTQLSVL.

The gene calls are TRBV19 and TRBJ2-3, with a possible D match to TRBD2 (5 bases). The CDR3 is made up of 13 amino acids. V dropped 4 bases and J dropped 3 bases, with 8 bases sitting between them. Germline V gene sequence: CDR1 LNHDA, CDR2 SQIVND (reference sequence). CDR3 amino acids: CASSNRDTDTQYF. The CDR3 DNA reads TGTGCCAGTAGTAACCGGGATACAGATACGCAGTATTTT.

This chain uses TRBV11-3 with TRBJ2-5, with D possibly TRBD1 on 7 matching bases. With 5 bases removed from V and 5 bases from J, the gap between germline ends came to 12 bases. The CDR3 runs 13 residues. Germline lookup yields CDR1 SGHNT and CDR2 YENEEA. The CDR3 reads CASSPGGGETQYF. CDR3 nucleotide sequence: TGTGCCAGCAGCCCCGGAGGGGGCGAGACCCAGTACTTC.

The rearrangement uses TRBV15 and TRBJ2-3; 7 positions agree with TRBD1. The CDR3 runs to 16 residues. V trimming: 5 bases; J trimming: 2 bases; junction bases outside the gene matches: 10. Germline lookup yields CDR1 LNHNV and CDR2 YYDKDF (reference sequence). As DNA, the CDR3 is TGTGCCACCAGCCTCGGGACAGTAATAGCCACAGATACGCAGTATTTT. Amino acid sequence: CATSLGTVIATDTQYF.